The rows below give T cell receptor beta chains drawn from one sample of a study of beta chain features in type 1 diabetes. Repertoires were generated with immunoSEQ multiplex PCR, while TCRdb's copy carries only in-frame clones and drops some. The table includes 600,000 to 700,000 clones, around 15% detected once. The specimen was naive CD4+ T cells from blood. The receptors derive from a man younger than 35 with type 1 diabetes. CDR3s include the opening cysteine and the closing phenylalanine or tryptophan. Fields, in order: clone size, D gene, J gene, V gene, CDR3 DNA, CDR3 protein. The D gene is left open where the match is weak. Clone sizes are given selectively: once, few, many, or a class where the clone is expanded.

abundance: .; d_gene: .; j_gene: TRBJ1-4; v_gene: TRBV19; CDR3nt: TGTGCCAGTAGTACCACTTCTAATGAAAAACTGTTTTTT; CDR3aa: CASSTTSNEKLFF
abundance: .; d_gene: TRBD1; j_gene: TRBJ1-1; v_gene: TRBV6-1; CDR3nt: TGTGCCAGCAGCAGACAGGGCTTCACTGAAGCTTTCTTT; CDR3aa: CASSRQGFTEAFF
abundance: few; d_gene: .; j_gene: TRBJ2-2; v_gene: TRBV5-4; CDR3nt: TGTGCCAGCAGCTTAGACTGGGGGACCGGGGAGCTGTTTTTT; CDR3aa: CASSLDWGTGELFF
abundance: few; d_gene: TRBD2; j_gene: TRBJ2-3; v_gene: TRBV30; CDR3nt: TGTGCCTGGAGTGTACGGGGAGGGGCCCCAGATACGCAGTATTTT; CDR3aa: CAWSVRGGAPDTQYF
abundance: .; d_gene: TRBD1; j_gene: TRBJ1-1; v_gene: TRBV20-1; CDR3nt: TGCAGTGGTACAGGGGACACTGAAGCTTTCTTT; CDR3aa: CSGTGDTEAFF
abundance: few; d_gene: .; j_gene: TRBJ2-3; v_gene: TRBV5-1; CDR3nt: TGCGCCAGCAGCTTGGCAGGTGAGAGCACAGATACGCAGTATTTT; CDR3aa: CASSLAGESTDTQYF
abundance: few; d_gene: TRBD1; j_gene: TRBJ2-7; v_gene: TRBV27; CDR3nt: TGTGCCAGCAGGACCGGGACAGGGAGATTCTACGAGCAGTACTTC; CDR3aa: CASRTGTGRFYEQYF
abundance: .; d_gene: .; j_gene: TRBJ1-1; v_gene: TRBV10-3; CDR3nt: TGTGCCATCAGCGAACCTCACCCATGGGCAGGGGATATCATGAACACTGAAGCTTTCTTT; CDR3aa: CAISEPHPWAGDIMNTEAFF
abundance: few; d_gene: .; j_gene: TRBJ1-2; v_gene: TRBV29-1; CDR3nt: TGCAGCGTTGAAACCCAGGGGTACAGCTTC; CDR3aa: CSVETQGYSF
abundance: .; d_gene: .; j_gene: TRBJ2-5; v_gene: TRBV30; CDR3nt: TGTGCCTGGAGTGTACGACTAGTCGAGGCCCAGTACTTC; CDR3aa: CAWSVRLVEAQYF
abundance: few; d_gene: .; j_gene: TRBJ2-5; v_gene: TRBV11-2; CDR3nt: TGTGCCAGCAGCTTCCAAGGTGTGACCCAGTACTTC; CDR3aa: CASSFQGVTQYF
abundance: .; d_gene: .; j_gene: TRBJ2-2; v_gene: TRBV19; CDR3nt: TGTGCCAGTATCTATAGGTCGGGTGGCACCGGGGAGCTGTTTTTT; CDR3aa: CASIYRSGGTGELFF
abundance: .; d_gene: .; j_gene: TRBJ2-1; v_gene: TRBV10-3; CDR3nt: TGTGCCATCAGTGACGGGAGTGAGCAGTTCTTC; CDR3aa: CAISDGSEQFF
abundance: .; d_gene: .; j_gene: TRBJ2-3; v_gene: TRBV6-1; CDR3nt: TGTGCCAGCAGTGGCCGCAGCCGGGATACGCAGTATTTT; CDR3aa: CASSGRSRDTQYF
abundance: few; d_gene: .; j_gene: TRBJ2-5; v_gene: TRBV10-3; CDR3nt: TGTGCCATCAGTGAGGAAGAGACCCAGTACTTC; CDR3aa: CAISEEETQYF
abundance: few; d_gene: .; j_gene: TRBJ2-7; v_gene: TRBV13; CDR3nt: TGTGCCAGCAGCTTAGATACAAGCTCCTACGAGCAGTACTTC; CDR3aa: CASSLDTSSYEQYF
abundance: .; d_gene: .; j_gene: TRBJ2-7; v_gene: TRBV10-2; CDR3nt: TGCGCCAGCAGTGAGGCCAGTGGTGCCGAGCAGTACTTC; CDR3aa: CASSEASGAEQYF
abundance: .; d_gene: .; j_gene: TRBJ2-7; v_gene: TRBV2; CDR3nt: TGTGCCAGCAGTGACGAGGGATACGAGCAGTACTTC; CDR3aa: CASSDEGYEQYF
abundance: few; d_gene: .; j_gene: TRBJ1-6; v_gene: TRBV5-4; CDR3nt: TGTGCCAGCAGCTCAGGGGACTATAATTCACCCCTCCACTTT; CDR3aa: CASSSGDYNSPLHF
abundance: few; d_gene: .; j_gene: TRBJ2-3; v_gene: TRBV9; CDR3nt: TGTGCCAGCAGCGTCGGTGCCGACTCCACAGATACGCAGTATTTT; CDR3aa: CASSVGADSTDTQYF